The clone carrying this T cell receptor (beta chain) was counted between two and nine times. Its matching antigen is unknown. Using RNA transcripts as the source, TCR beta CDR3 regions were amplified. First-round RT-PCR targeting the TCR CDR3 was performed with the HTBI primer set. TCRdb processed the multiplex PCR reads anew with MiXCR; each CDR3 protein has one entry. There are a few hundred thousand distinct CDR3 sequences in the sample; roughly 13% occur only once, and 5% to 6% lies in the top ten. V was clipped by 3 bases and J by 5 bases, with 20 bases between them. The CDR3 extends over 16 amino acids. Germline V lookup: CDR1 SGHTA, CDR2 FQGNSA. These data come from a study of T cells in Graves' hyperthyroidism and ophthalmopathy. Study-wide results and caveats: Blood shared most expanded thyroid clonotypes above 0.001.

The rearrangement joins TRBV7-2 to TRBJ2-7; maybe TRBD2 (6 bases). What was sequenced was blood. This receptor was taken from a woman aged 18-29 years with Graves' hyperthyroidism. DNA for the CDR3: TGTGCCAGCAGCTTCCCGGGACTCCGTGTATTGAACGAGCAGTACTTC. Its protein product is CASSFPGLRVLNEQYF. The whole variable domain, remainder taken from reference TRBV7-2 and TRBJ2-7, is GAGVSQSPSNKVTEKGKDVELRCDPISGHTALYWYRQSLGQGLEFLIYFQGNSAPDKSGLPSDRFSAERTGGSVSTLTIQRTQQEDSAVYLCASSFPGLRVLNEQYFGPGTRLTVT.